This TCR beta chain was found in a study of T cell changes during pregnancy in multiple sclerosis. The method was immunoSEQ multiplex PCR; TCRdb's version includes in-frame clones alone and lacks a portion of them. This table has 35,000 or so clones, about 90% appearing once. The germline gives CDR1 MNHNS, CDR2 SASEGT. Trimming left V 0 bases short and J 9 bases short, with 12 bases between. This CDR3 is built from 14 residues. The receptor was derived from a female donor in good health, enrolled as a control in a pregnancy study. The chain has TRBV6-1 and TRBJ2-1; D gene unclear. The specimen comprised CD4+ T cells from peripheral blood mononuclear cells, sampled in the third trimester of pregnancy. The CDR3 sequence: CASSEARVPAEQFF. In DNA form, the CDR3 reads TGTGCCAGCAGTGAAGCGCGAGTACCCGCTGAGCAGTTCTTC.